The TCR beta chain under discussion was sequenced for a study of cytomegalovirus exposure and HLA in healthy donors. Whole-study results and caveats: Three chains linked to CMV were shown in vitro to be specific for CMV antigens.

The donors were in the approximately 130-subject validation cohort, distinct from the roughly 700-subject first cohort. The junction had 12 bases not matched to a gene; V was cut back by 4 bases and J by 10 bases. The CDR3 spans 15 residues. Germline-derived CDR1 and CDR2 are MGHRA and YSYEKL. Of note for this clone: Its target is not known.

The data were produced by immunoSEQ multiplex PCR, yet TCRdb's version contains in-frame clones alone and is incomplete. This table has about 130,000 clones, 85% to 95% appearing once. Sequencing used PBMCs. This chain links TRBV4-1 with TRBJ1-1; 10 bases map to TRBD1. This sequence was found in a woman aged 18-29 years in good health and CMV-seronegative. DNA for the CDR3: TGCGCCAGCAGCCGAACCGGGACAGGGGAGTTGGGAGCTTTCTTT. It translates to CASSRTGTGELGAFF.